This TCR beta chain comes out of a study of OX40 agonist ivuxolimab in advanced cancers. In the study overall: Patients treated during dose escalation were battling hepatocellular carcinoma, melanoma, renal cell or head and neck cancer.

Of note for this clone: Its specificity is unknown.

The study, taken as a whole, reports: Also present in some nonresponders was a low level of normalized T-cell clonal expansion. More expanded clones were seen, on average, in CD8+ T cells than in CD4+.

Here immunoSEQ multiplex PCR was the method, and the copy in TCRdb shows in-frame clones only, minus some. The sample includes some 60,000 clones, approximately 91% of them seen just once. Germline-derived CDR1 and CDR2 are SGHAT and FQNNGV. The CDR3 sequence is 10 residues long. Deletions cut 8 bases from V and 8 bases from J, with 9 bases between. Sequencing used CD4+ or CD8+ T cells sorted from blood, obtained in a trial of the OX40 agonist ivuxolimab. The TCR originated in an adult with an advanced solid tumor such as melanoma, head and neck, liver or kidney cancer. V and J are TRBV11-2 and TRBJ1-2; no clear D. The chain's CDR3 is CASGLGGYTF. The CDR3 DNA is TGTGCCAGCGGATTAGGCGGCTACACCTTC.